One and the same sample provided the 13 T cell receptor beta chains below, sequenced in a study of spatial heterogeneity in lung cancer. From the 5' RACE reads, TCRdb called clonotypes with MiXCR, one entry per CDR3 protein. The table has around 110,000 distinct CDR3 sequences, more than 10% seen once. Time point of the sample: blood at routine non-recurrence follow-up after resection. From tumor, nontumor lung or frozen PBMC, whole RNA was taken unsorted for sequencing. The input for sequencing was PBMCs, taken at follow-up. All receptors come from a male donor with early-stage non-small cell lung cancer.

This clonotype was detected many times. The CDR3 spells CASSSTTSYEQYF. CDR3 in DNA: TGCGCCAGCAGCTCCACTACCTCCTACGAGCAGTACTTC. The gene calls are TRBV5-1 and TRBJ2-7; D gene ambiguous. The ends were cut back, 3 bases at V and 0 bases at J, with 7 bases in the middle. This CDR3 has 13 residues. The V gene's germline CDR1 is SGHRS and CDR2 YFSETQ.

In its sample, this clonotype was seen many times. V usage is TRBV7-9 and J usage is TRBJ2-5; 10 bases match TRBD1. Per germline, CDR1 SEHNR and CDR2 FQNEAQ (reference sequence). Trimming cost V 3 bases and J 5 bases; bases outside gene matches: 3. The CDR3 consists of 14 residues. CDR3 sequence reads: CASSLTGGGETQYF. CDR3 bases: TGTGCCAGCAGCTTGACAGGGGGCGGGGAGACCCAGTACTTC.

The table lists this clonotype with a few counts. This chain joins TRBV5-1 and TRBJ2-1, with D possibly TRBD2 on 6 matching bases. V lost 5 bases and J lost 0, with 12 bases in between. CDR3 length: 15 amino acids. Germline loops: CDR1 SGHRS, CDR2 YFSETQ. The CDR3 DNA sequence: TGCGCCAGCAGATCCGCCGGGGGCTCCTACAATGAGCAGTTCTTC. Its translation: CASRSAGGSYNEQFF.

The chain couples TRBV27 to TRBJ2-3, with a tentative D call TRBD2 (5 bases). Trimming took off 8 bases at V and 1 base at J, with 13 bases between the two ends. Germline CDR1 is MNHEY and CDR2 is SMNVEV (reference sequence). This CDR3 is 14 amino acids long. CDR3 sequence reads: CASAIEGGTDTQYF. In nucleotides, the CDR3 is TGTGCCAGCGCCATTGAGGGCGGCACAGATACGCAGTATTTT.

V usage is TRBV12-3 or TRBV12-4 and J usage is TRBJ1-1; tentative D call: TRBD1 (6 bases). V lost 6 bases and J lost 7, with 18 bases in between. The CDR3 consists of 14 residues. Written as DNA, the CDR3 is TGTGCCAGCAGCCCAAAACCGCGACAGGATGAAGCTTTCTTT. Translation gives CASSPKPRQDEAFF.

The chain recombines TRBV18 with TRBJ1-5; 9 bases are shared with TRBD1. Losses at the gene ends were 6 bases for V and 4 bases for J; bases not matched to a gene: 7. CDR1 is KGHSH, CDR2 LQKENI, per germline. This CDR3 region has 15 residues. This chain's CDR3 is CASSPGTGSNQPQHF. The CDR3, as DNA: TGTGCCAGCTCCCCCGGGACAGGGTCGAATCAGCCCCAGCATTTT.

A few counts support this clonotype. The chain employs TRBV6-5 and TRBJ2-7, with TRBD2 as a possible D gene (7 bases). V dropped 6 bases and J dropped 5 bases, with 20 bases sitting between them. The germline V gene has CDR1 MNHEY and CDR2 SVGAGI. The CDR3 consists of 15 residues. The CDR3 nucleotides are TGTGCCAGCAGGGGTGTCGGGGGGCGCAAGGACGAGCAGTACTTC. It specifies CASRGVGGRKDEQYF.

This clonotype was observed many times. CDR3 loop: CSASPTQARDNEKLFF. DNA for the CDR3: TGCAGTGCTAGCCCAACCCAGGCAAGAGATAATGAAAAACTGTTTTTT. The chain carries TRBV20-1 and TRBJ1-4; no firm D call. Per the germline V gene, CDR1 is DFQATT and CDR2 is SNEGSKA (reference sequence). Trimming removed 3 bases at V and 4 bases at J, with 18 bases between. The CDR3 sequence is 16 residues long.

This clonotype was seen a few times. This chain joins TRBV5-1 and TRBJ2-1, with D perhaps TRBD2 (6 bases). Germline V gene sequence: CDR1 SGHRS, CDR2 YFSETQ. The CDR3 runs 15 residues. Trimming removed 0 bases at V and 7 bases at J, with 14 bases between. The CDR3 reads CASSLVAGSVNEQFF. DNA of the CDR3: TGCGCCAGCAGCTTGGTTGCGGGGTCGGTTAATGAGCAGTTCTTC.

This clonotype was observed a handful of times. V gene TRBV7-9 combines with J gene TRBJ2-3; 8 nucleotides agree with TRBD1. There are 14 residues in the CDR3. Germline values: CDR1 SEHNR, CDR2 FQNEAQ (reference sequence). V lost 5 bases to trimming and J lost 3 bases; unmatched junction nucleotides: 4. The CDR3 DNA reads as TGTGCCAGCAGCCGGACAGGGTCTACAGATACGCAGTATTTT. Its protein is CASSRTGSTDTQYF.

This chain uses TRBV28 with TRBJ1-2; maybe TRBD1 (5 bases). This CDR3 region has 13 residues. The V gene lost 3 bases and the J gene lost 5 bases, with 10 bases spanning the gap. Germline CDR1 is MDHEN and CDR2 is SYDVKM. CDR3 residues: CASSLRGDYGYTF. CDR3 DNA sequence: TGTGCCAGCAGTTTGAGGGGTGATTATGGCTACACCTTC.

This clonotype was counted only a few times. This sequence joins TRBV3-1 and TRBJ1-1, with D unclear. CDR1 LGHDT and CDR2 YNNKEL come from the germline V gene (reference sequence). There are 14 residues in the CDR3. V lost 4 bases, J lost 1 base, and 10 bases lay in between. In DNA, the CDR3 is TGTGCCAGCAGCCCAATCGCGGGGAACACTGAAGCTTTCTTT. This gives the protein CASSPIAGNTEAFF.

The CDR3 nucleotides read TGCGCCAGCAGCCCTGGACCTACCGGCGAGCAGTACTTC. This gives the protein CASSPGPTGEQYF. The rearrangement links TRBV5-1 to TRBJ2-7; D is unresolved. CDR3 length equals 13 residues. Germline V CDR1 and CDR2: SGHRS, YFSETQ. V lost 4 bases and J lost 6, with 14 bases in between.